The next 28 T cell receptor beta chains were all read from a single sample in a study of immune cell composition in non-small cell lung cancer. Only in-frame clones appear in the TCRdb table, and some are missing; sequencing was by immunoSEQ multiplex PCR. The sample holds approximately 8,600 clones, 67% seen once. Normal lung was taken at the farthest possible site, at least 3 cm from tumour. Sequencing input: non-adjacent lung tissue. The origin of the receptors is a human donor with non-small cell lung cancer.

The chain combines TRBV6-4 with TRBJ2-3, with 12 bases identical to TRBD1. Germline V gives CDR1 MRHNA, CDR2 SNTAGT. The CDR3 runs to 15 residues. Losses at the gene ends were 6 bases for V and 0 bases for J; bases not matched to a gene: 1. The CDR3 bases are TGTGCCAGCAGGGGACAGGGGGCTAGCACAGATACGCAGTATTTT. Translated, it gives CASRGQGASTDTQYF.

V is TRBV9 and J is TRBJ2-1, with D perhaps matching TRBD2 (6 bases). Per germline, CDR1 SGDLS and CDR2 YYNGEE. The CDR3 totals 15 residues. V dropped 3 bases and J dropped 2 bases, with 12 bases sitting between them. As DNA, the CDR3 is TGTGCCAGCAGCGCACTTAGCGGTACCTACAATGAGCAGTTCTTC. It is translated as CASSALSGTYNEQFF.

The chain links TRBV5-1 to TRBJ1-5; weak D call: TRBD1 (5 bases). The CDR3 extends over 15 amino acids. CDR1 and CDR2 from the germline V gene are SGHRS and YFSETQ. Trimming took off 4 bases at V and 4 bases at J, with 15 bases between the two ends. CDR3 nucleotide sequence: TGCGCCAGCAGCCTCGGGACTCAGGGTAATCAGCCCCAGCATTTT. Its translation: CASSLGTQGNQPQHF. Full variable domain (remainder filled in from reference TRBV5-1 and TRBJ1-5): KAGVTQTPRYLIKTRGQQVTLSCSPISGHRSVSWYQQTPGQGLQFLFEYFSETQRNKGNFPGRFSGRQFSNSRSEMNVSTLELGDSALYLCASSLGTQGNQPQHFGDGTRLSIL.

The rearrangement joins TRBV5-1 to TRBJ1-4, with D maybe TRBD1 (5 bases). The germline gives CDR1 SGHRS, CDR2 YFSETQ. Trimming removed 0 bases at V and 7 bases at J, with 13 bases between. This CDR3 is built from 15 residues. The CDR3 DNA follows: TGCGCCAGCAGCTTGGGAGTGACAGAATCTGAAAAACTGTTTTTT. It encodes CASSLGVTESEKLFF.

The V gene is TRBV6-5, the J gene TRBJ2-7, with TRBD1 as a possible D gene (5 bases). CDR3 length: 14 residues. The ends were cut back, 2 bases at V and 2 bases at J, with 10 bases in the middle. Per the germline V gene, CDR1 is MNHEY and CDR2 is SVGAGI. CDR3 amino acids: CASSYGVGAYEQYF. The CDR3 region has the DNA TGTGCCAGCAGTTACGGGGTAGGGGCCTACGAGCAGTACTTC.

This clone was counted a single time. The rearrangement joins TRBV27 to TRBJ1-1; D might be TRBD1 (6 bases). Germline values: CDR1 MNHEY, CDR2 SMNVEV (reference sequence). The CDR3 consists of 16 residues. The germline V and J ends were trimmed by 7 bases and 0 bases, with 18 bases remaining between them. CDR3 protein: CASMVFPGQMNTEAFF. In nucleotides, the CDR3 is TGTGCCAGCATGGTATTTCCGGGACAAATGAACACTGAAGCTTTCTTT.

The chain has TRBV2 and TRBJ2-3; 8 nucleotides match TRBD1. This CDR3 spans 15 amino acids. CDR1 SNHLY and CDR2 FYNNEI come from the germline V gene. The ends lost 6 bases at V and 5 bases at J; junction bases unmatched: 10. The DNA of the CDR3 is TGTGCCAGCAGCCCCGCGACAGGGGCAGGAGATACGCAGTATTTT. Translated, it gives CASSPATGAGDTQYF.

This clone came up a few times. V gene TRBV7-9 combines with J gene TRBJ1-1, with unresolved D. Germline V gives CDR1 SEHNR, CDR2 FQNEAQ (reference sequence). The CDR3 has 11 residues. With 7 bases removed from V and 4 bases from J, the gap between germline ends came to 7 bases. The CDR3: CASTPSTEAFF. CDR3 coding DNA: TGTGCCAGCACCCCGAGCACTGAAGCTTTCTTT.

This clone is medium-sized (0.01 to 0.1%) by share. This rearrangement joins TRBV19 to TRBJ1-2; the match to TRBD1 covers 9 bases. The CDR3 runs 13 residues. Germline V lookup: CDR1 LNHDA, CDR2 SQIVND (reference sequence). After removal of 4 bases from V and 8 bases from J, the junction contained 5 bases not matched to a gene. The chain's CDR3 is CASSTGTGIGYTF. The CDR3 nucleotides read TGTGCCAGTAGTACCGGGACAGGGATCGGCTACACCTTC. Together with reference TRBV19 and TRBJ1-2, the CDR3 gives the full variable domain: DGGITQSPKYLFRKEGQNVTLSCEQNLNHDAMYWYRQDPGQGLRLIYYSQIVNDFQKGDIAEGYSVSREKKESFPLTVTSAQKNPTAFYLCASSTGTGIGYTFGSGTRLTVV.

The chain is built from TRBV4-1 and TRBJ1-4; D uncertain. CDR3 size: 16 residues. Germline V gives CDR1 MGHRA, CDR2 YSYEKL. Trimming removed 0 bases at V and 8 bases at J, with 16 bases between. The CDR3 DNA sequence: TGCGCCAGCAGCCAAGACCCCGGGTTTTATCGGGAAAAACTGTTTTTT. It codes for CASSQDPGFYREKLFF.

The rearrangement links TRBV5-4 to TRBJ2-3; D is possibly TRBD2 (7 bases). Germline assignment: CDR1 SGHNT and CDR2 YYREEE (reference sequence). This CDR3 region has 14 residues. Trimming left V 4 bases short and J 6 bases short, with 15 bases between. CDR3 sequence (DNA): TGTGCCAGCAGCCCTCGGGGGGCCGACGATACGCAGTATTTT. It encodes CASSPRGADDTQYF.

The V call is TRBV7-9, the J call TRBJ1-1; tentatively, D is TRBD1 (5 bases). Trimming left V 1 base short and J 6 bases short, with 12 bases between. The CDR3 contains 14 residues. Germline V gene lookup returns CDR1 SEHNR and CDR2 FQNEAQ (reference sequence). In DNA, the CDR3 is TGTGCCAGCAGCTTAGAAGAAGGGGTTTCTGAAGCTTTCTTT. It specifies CASSLEEGVSEAFF.

This chain connects TRBV20-1 to TRBJ2-2; no clear D gene. CDR3 length equals 11 residues. Germline lookup yields CDR1 DFQATT and CDR2 SNEGSKA (reference sequence). V was pared by 5 bases and J by 4 bases, with 5 bases between. The CDR3 region is CSALATGELFF. CDR3 DNA sequence: TGCAGTGCTCTGGCCACCGGGGAGCTGTTTTTT.

This clone was recorded once. This chain joins TRBV6-6 and TRBJ1-2, with D tentatively TRBD1 (6 bases). V lost 6 bases, J lost 8 bases, and 19 bases lay in between. Per the germline V gene, CDR1 is MNHNY and CDR2 is SVGAGI (reference sequence). The CDR3 consists of 14 residues. CDR3 residues: CASRVTGRQGGYTF. CDR3 nucleotide sequence: TGTGCCAGCAGGGTAACAGGGCGGCAGGGGGGCTACACCTTC.

The chain is built from TRBV6-6 and TRBJ2-3; no reliable D call. Trimming removed 7 bases from V and 2 bases from J, with 4 bases in between. Germline assignment: CDR1 MNHNY and CDR2 SVGAGI (reference sequence). The CDR3 consists of 11 residues. The DNA for the CDR3 is TGTGCCAGCACCTTCACAGATACGCAGTATTTT. It codes for CASTFTDTQYF.

This clone showed up just a few times. The rearrangement joins TRBV10-2 to TRBJ1-2; D uncertain. This CDR3 has 14 residues. The V end lost 7 bases, the J end lost 0 bases, and 12 bases lay between the germline ends. Per germline, CDR1 WSHSY and CDR2 SAAADI. The CDR3 coding sequence is TGCGCCAGCACGCAGATCCAGTCTAACTATGGCTACACCTTC. Its translation is CASTQIQSNYGYTF.

The V call is TRBV5-1, the J call TRBJ2-1; D perhaps matches TRBD1 (5 bases). Germline V gene sequence: CDR1 SGHRS, CDR2 YFSETQ. V lost 1 base and J lost 5, with 10 bases in between. The CDR3 runs 14 residues. The CDR3 spells CASSLRGRDNEQFF. In DNA, the CDR3 is TGCGCCAGCAGCTTGAGGGGTAGGGACAATGAGCAGTTCTTC.

This chain links TRBV19 with TRBJ1-4, with 7 bases lining up with TRBD1. Per the germline V gene, CDR1 is LNHDA and CDR2 is SQIVND (reference sequence). Losses at the gene ends were 3 bases for V and 8 bases for J; bases not matched to a gene: 9. The CDR3 is made up of 15 amino acids. The CDR3 nucleotides are TGTGCCAGTAGTATGCAAGCAGGGGGGAGCGAAAAACTGTTTTTT. Residues: CASSMQAGGSEKLFF.

The V and J genes are TRBV9 and TRBJ2-7, with 8 bases matching TRBD1. Germline CDR1 is SGDLS and CDR2 is YYNGEE. J lost 2 bases, V lost 4 bases, and 5 bases had no gene match. The CDR3 runs 14 residues. The CDR3 loop reads CASSPQGVPYEQYF. DNA of the CDR3: TGTGCCAGCAGCCCACAGGGGGTCCCCTACGAGCAGTACTTC.

This clone was recorded once. The chain links TRBV4-1 to TRBJ1-2; no reliable D call. This CDR3 has 16 residues. Trimming took off 0 bases at V and 2 bases at J, with 13 bases between the two ends. Germline V gives CDR1 MGHRA, CDR2 YSYEKL. The CDR3 DNA reads as TGCGCCAGCAGCCAAGAGAGGGCGGCAGCGAACTATGGCTACACCTTC. The encoded protein is CASSQERAAANYGYTF.

The V and J genes are TRBV19 and TRBJ2-7; 7 bases line up with TRBD1. The junction had 4 bases not matched to a gene; V was cut back by 0 bases and J by 2 bases. The CDR3 contains 15 residues. Per germline, CDR1 LNHDA and CDR2 SQIVND (reference sequence). In DNA, the CDR3 is TGTGCCAGTAGTATAGATCGGGACAGCGCCTACGAGCAGTACTTC. It codes for CASSIDRDSAYEQYF.

V is TRBV4-1 and J is TRBJ2-2, with TRBD1 identical over 8 bases. Germline lookup yields CDR1 MGHRA and CDR2 YSYEKL. This CDR3 region has 16 residues. With 0 bases clipped from V and 5 bases from J, the junction kept 5 bases outside the gene matches. The chain's CDR3 is CASSQDRTGITGELFF. The CDR3 bases are TGCGCCAGCAGCCAAGATAGGACAGGGATTACCGGGGAGCTGTTTTTT.

J is TRBJ1-2 and V is TRBV2; 7 bases are a match to TRBD1. The length of the CDR3 is 14 residues. Germline lookup yields CDR1 SNHLY and CDR2 FYNNEI. Trimming removed 8 bases from V and 1 base from J; junction bases left unmatched: 7. The chain's CDR3 is CASSGQERNYGYTF. The CDR3 DNA is TGTGCCAGCTCCGGACAGGAGCGTAACTATGGCTACACCTTC.

V usage is TRBV6-5 and J usage is TRBJ1-2; no clear D gene. Trimming removed 2 bases from V and 4 bases from J, with 8 bases in between. This CDR3 comprises 13 residues. Germline-derived CDR1 and CDR2 are MNHEY and SVGAGI. CDR3 DNA sequence: TGTGCCAGCAGTTACAATGCAGTCTATGGCTACACCTTC. Its protein is CASSYNAVYGYTF.

This clone is termed medium-sized. The chain joins TRBV6-1 to TRBJ1-2, with 8 nucleotides matching TRBD1. With 8 bases clipped from V and 8 bases from J, the junction kept 7 bases outside the gene matches. The CDR3 loop spans 12 amino acids. Germline assignment: CDR1 MNHNS and CDR2 SASEGT. This CDR3 is CASLPGGGGYTF. The CDR3, as DNA: TGTGCCAGCCTCCCAGGGGGCGGAGGCTACACCTTC.

Only a few counts were recorded for this clone. This sequence joins TRBV7-2 and TRBJ2-5; 9 bases are a match to TRBD1. The ends lost 4 bases at V and 5 bases at J; junction bases unmatched: 14. Germline assignment: CDR1 SGHTA and CDR2 FQGNSA. This CDR3 spans 17 amino acids. Here the CDR3 reads CASSSMGQGLIQETQYF. The CDR3 DNA sequence: TGTGCCAGCAGCTCAATGGGACAGGGATTGATACAGGAGACCCAGTACTTC.

The chain recombines TRBV5-1 with TRBJ2-5; TRBD1 matches at 9 bases. The junction had 4 bases not matched to a gene; V was cut back by 0 bases and J by 1 base. Germline V CDR1 and CDR2: SGHRS, YFSETQ. There are 16 residues in the CDR3. CDR3 protein: CASSLGTGVSQETQYF. CDR3 nucleotides: TGCGCCAGCAGCTTGGGGACAGGGGTCTCCCAAGAGACCCAGTACTTC.

V and J are TRBV6-6 and TRBJ1-2, with D hard to call. V lost 5 bases and J lost 5, with 9 bases in between. Germline lookup yields CDR1 MNHNY and CDR2 SVGAGI (reference sequence). CDR3 size: 12 residues. The CDR3 spells CASSNEGYGYTF. CDR3 DNA sequence: TGTGCCAGCAGTAACGAGGGATATGGCTACACCTTC.